Below, one TCR beta chain is given with its context. Alongside a J-beta primer mix, a sample-barcoded 5' primer served in a second PCR lasting roughly 7 to 12 cycles. TCRdb reprocessed the 5' RACE reads via MiXCR and lists one record per CDR3 protein. Here the sample spans just over 800,000 distinct CDR3 sequences, less than 80% being singletons. The record originates from a study of blood T cells in healthy people across ages. Germline V gene lookup returns CDR1 DFQATT and CDR2 SNEGSKA (reference sequence). The CDR3 totals 14 residues. After removal of 6 bases from V and 0 bases from J, the junction contained 7 bases not matched to a gene.

The V gene is TRBV20-1, the J gene TRBJ1-1, with 7 bases identical to TRBD1. Sequences were obtained from blood. The receptor was derived from a man in his thirties or forties in good health. CDR3 coding DNA: TGCAGTGCGCGGGACAGCCGGATGAACACTGAAGCTTTCTTT. It codes for CSARDSRMNTEAFF.